The sequence of this TCR beta chain was determined in a study of regulatory T cells in long-lasting Graves disease. Time point specified: newly diagnosed GD, antithyroid drugs for less than 3 months. Extracted PBMC RNA gave rise to the TCR library. Graves' disease diagnosis was established per American Thyroid Association guidelines. Deletions cut 6 bases from V and 8 bases from J, with 19 bases between. Germline V lookup: CDR1 MDHEN, CDR2 SYDVKM. This CDR3 region has 14 residues. Library construction for TCR beta used iRepertoire HTBI primers and Arm-PCR of CDR3 regions. In the study's own analysis: Looking across samples, the authors found 62 TRBV and 14 to 15 TRBJ segments. One entry per CDR3 protein, called by TCRdb with MiXCR from the multiplex PCR reads. The V and J calls shown here were made by TCRdb, not taken from the authors' results. The sample holds hundreds of thousands of distinct CDR3 sequences, 16% seen once.

This clonotype was counted at least ten times. This sample also belongs to another study, concerning T cells in Graves' hyperthyroidism and ophthalmopathy. According to that study: Absent ophthalmopathy progression within 18 months defined stable Graves' hyperthyroidism. A set of HTBI primers served as the primers for a first-round RT-PCR of the TCR CDR3.

The receptor was isolated from a man between 40 and 49 years old with Graves disease. The material was peripheral blood mononuclear cells (PBMCs), obtained at new diagnosis, from a patient treated with antithyroid drugs. The chain joins TRBV28 to TRBJ1-1; D ambiguous. The CDR3 is CASRQPNRAGEAFF. The DNA for the CDR3 is TGTGCCAGCAGACAACCTAATAGGGCCGGGGAAGCTTTCTTT.